The 13 T cell receptor beta chains below all came from one sample that was sequenced in a study of control samples from healthy donors and cancer patients. TCRdb's copy holds only in-frame clones and misses some; the assay was immunoSEQ multiplex PCR. The sample records 120,000 to 150,000 clones, 85% to 95% being singletons. Sequencing input: blood. The source is a man in his forties in good health.

This sequence joins TRBV18 and TRBJ1-1, with TRBD1 as a possible D gene (6 bases). CDR1 is KGHSH and CDR2 is LQKENI in the germline V gene. The CDR3 consists of 16 residues. Trimming cost V 3 bases and J 7 bases, with 21 bases left between them. The CDR3 region is CASSPGGPALQGEAFF. The DNA of the CDR3 is TGTGCCAGCTCACCCGGGGGGCCGGCTCTGCAGGGTGAAGCTTTCTTT.

This chain links TRBV7-9 with TRBJ1-2; D call uncertain. V was pared by 1 base and J by 4 bases, with 7 bases between. The CDR3 totals 13 residues. From germline, CDR1 is SEHNR and CDR2 FQNEAQ (reference sequence). As DNA, the CDR3 is TGTGCCAGCAGCTTAGGAGGCGGCTATGGCTACACCTTC. Amino acids: CASSLGGGYGYTF.

The chain links TRBV19 to TRBJ2-3; 7 bases fit TRBD1. The V segment lost 5 bases and the J segment 4 bases; nucleotides outside the gene matches: 18. CDR1 and CDR2 (germline): LNHDA, SQIVND (reference sequence). This CDR3 comprises 18 residues. CDR3 in DNA: TGTGCCAGTAGTCCCCTGGACAGGCCTGCAAGGGTCGCAGATACGCAGTATTTT. Encoded protein: CASSPLDRPARVADTQYF.

The chain has TRBV13 and TRBJ2-6; perhaps TRBD2 as D (7 bases). Trimming shortened V by 5 bases and J by 2 bases, and 13 bases separated the two germline ends. The CDR3 covers 16 residues. CDR1 is PRHDT and CDR2 is FYEKMQ in the germline V gene (reference sequence). In DNA form, the CDR3 reads TGTGCCAGCAGCCCAGAGGGGGGGCCTGGGGCCAACGTCCTGACTTTC. Its protein product is CASSPEGGPGANVLTF.

The J gene is TRBJ1-4, the V gene TRBV5-1; the D gene is possibly TRBD1 (6 bases). Germline V gene lookup returns CDR1 SGHRS and CDR2 YFSETQ. The CDR3 is made up of 13 amino acids. The V end was cut by 3 bases, the J end by 7 bases, with 10 bases between. DNA of the CDR3: TGCGCCAGCAGCTCACAGGGCTCTGAAAAACTGTTTTTT. Protein product: CASSSQGSEKLFF.

V and J are TRBV15 and TRBJ2-2; D call uncertain. Germline CDR1 and CDR2: LNHNV and YYDKDF (reference sequence). The CDR3 spans 14 residues. Trimming pared 0 bases from V and 7 bases from J, leaving 9 bases between. The CDR3 coding sequence is TGTGCCACCAGCAGAGATCGGAGAAACGGGGAGCTGTTTTTT. This translates into CATSRDRRNGELFF.

The chain recombines TRBV5-6 with TRBJ2-7; 8 bases agree with TRBD1. From germline, CDR1 is SGHDT and CDR2 YYEEEE. The ends lost 4 bases at V and 1 base at J; junction bases unmatched: 7. The CDR3 consists of 15 residues. The CDR3 bases are TGTGCCAGCAGCAGGACAGGGTTGTTATCCTACGAGCAGTACTTC. Encoded protein: CASSRTGLLSYEQYF.

The rearrangement links TRBV12-5 to TRBJ2-3; TRBD2 matches at 9 bases. Germline loops: CDR1 LGHNT, CDR2 FRNRAP. The CDR3 runs 15 residues. Trimming took 0 bases from V and 5 from J; bases not matched to a gene: 3. CDR3 DNA: TGTGCTAGTGGTTTGGTGGTAGCGGGAGTAGATACGCAGTATTTT. As protein: CASGLVVAGVDTQYF.

V is TRBV4-2 and J is TRBJ1-3; 7 nucleotides match TRBD1. Trimming removed 4 bases from V and 0 bases from J; junction bases left unmatched: 3. The CDR3 has 15 amino acids. The germline V gene encodes CDR1 LGHNA and CDR2 YNFKEQ. The chain's CDR3 is CASSLDRFSGNTIYF. CDR3 DNA sequence: TGTGCCAGCAGCCTGGACAGGTTCTCTGGAAACACCATATATTTT.

The gene calls are TRBV19 and TRBJ2-5; 16 nucleotides align to TRBD2. The CDR3 loop spans 18 amino acids. Looked up from germline, CDR1 is LNHDA and CDR2 is SQIVND (reference sequence). With 3 bases clipped from V and 5 bases from J, the junction kept 9 bases outside the gene matches. CDR3 in DNA: TGTGCCAGTAGTATGGGACTAGCGGGAGGGCCAGGAGGGGAGACCCAGTACTTC. Translating gives CASSMGLAGGPGGETQYF.

The V gene is TRBV2, the J gene TRBJ2-7, with D maybe TRBD1 (5 bases). This CDR3 has 14 residues. Trimming cost V 6 bases and J 0 bases, with 12 bases left between them. Germline V CDR1 and CDR2: SNHLY, FYNNEI. The CDR3 region is CASRGQGGSYEQYF. CDR3 DNA sequence: TGTGCCAGCAGGGGTCAGGGTGGCTCCTACGAGCAGTACTTC. Complete variable domain (other parts from reference TRBV2 and TRBJ2-7): EPEVTQTPSHQVTQMGQEVILRCVPISNHLYFYWYRQILGQKVEFLVSFYNNEISEKSEIFDDQFSVERPDGSNFTLKIRSTKLEDSAMYFCASRGQGGSYEQYFGPGTRLTVT.

This chain joins TRBV28 and TRBJ1-2; 7 bases are shared with TRBD1. Germline assignment: CDR1 MDHEN and CDR2 SYDVKM. This CDR3 spans 17 amino acids. Losses at the gene ends were 3 bases for V and 3 bases for J; bases not matched to a gene: 13. The chain's CDR3 is CASSFDREEPIDYGYTF. CDR3 coding DNA: TGTGCCAGCAGTTTCGACAGGGAGGAACCGATAGACTATGGCTACACCTTC.

The chain employs TRBV7-9 and TRBJ1-2, with D possibly being TRBD1 (5 bases). The V and J ends lost 5 bases and 8 bases respectively, with 21 bases between them. CDR3 length equals 15 residues. The germline V gene encodes CDR1 SEHNR and CDR2 FQNEAQ (reference sequence). CDR3 DNA sequence: TGTGCCAGCAGCACCACCGGGACCGACTTCTGGGGCTACACCTTC. Translated, it gives CASSTTGTDFWGYTF.